This TCR beta chain emerged from a study of T cell responses to AZD1222 COVID-19 vaccine. The assay was immunoSEQ multiplex PCR, and TCRdb's table has in-frame clones only and misses some. This sample yields around 140,000 clones, of which around nine tenths are seen a single time; approximately 1.8% belongs to the top ten. Per the germline V gene, CDR1 is SNHLY and CDR2 is FYNNEI. The CDR3 spans 15 residues. V was shortened by 0 bases and J by 2 bases, with 11 bases between the two germline ends. This TCR came from an adult in good health. The V call is TRBV2, the J call TRBJ2-7; either TRBD1 or TRBD2 may fit D (5 bases each). The sample in question was peripheral blood, obtained on day 0 of AZD1222 vaccination. CDR3 sequence: CASSEAWGFAYEQYF. In nucleotides, the CDR3 is TGTGCCAGCAGTGAAGCGTGGGGGTTCGCCTACGAGCAGTACTTC.